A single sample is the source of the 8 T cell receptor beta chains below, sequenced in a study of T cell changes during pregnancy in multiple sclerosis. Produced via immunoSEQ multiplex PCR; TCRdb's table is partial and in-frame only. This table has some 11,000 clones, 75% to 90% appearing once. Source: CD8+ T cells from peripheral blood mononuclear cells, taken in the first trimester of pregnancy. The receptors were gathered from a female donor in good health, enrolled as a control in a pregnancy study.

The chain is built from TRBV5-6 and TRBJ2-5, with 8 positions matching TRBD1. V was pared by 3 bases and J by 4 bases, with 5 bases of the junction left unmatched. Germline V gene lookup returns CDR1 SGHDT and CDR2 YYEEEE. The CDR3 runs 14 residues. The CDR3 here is CASSSLGQGETQYF. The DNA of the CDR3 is TGTGCCAGCAGCTCTTTAGGACAGGGAGAGACCCAGTACTTC.

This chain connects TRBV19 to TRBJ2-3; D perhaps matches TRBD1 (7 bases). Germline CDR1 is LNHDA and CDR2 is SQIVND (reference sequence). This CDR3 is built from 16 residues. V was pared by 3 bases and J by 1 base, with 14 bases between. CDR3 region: CASSIWEDRRTDTQYF. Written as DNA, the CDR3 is TGTGCCAGTAGTATTTGGGAGGACAGGCGCACAGATACGCAGTATTTT.

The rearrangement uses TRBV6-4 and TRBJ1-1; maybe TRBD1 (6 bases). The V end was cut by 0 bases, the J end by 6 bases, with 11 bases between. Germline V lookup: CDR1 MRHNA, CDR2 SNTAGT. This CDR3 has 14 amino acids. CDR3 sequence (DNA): TGTGCCAGCAGTGACTCGATGTCAGGGGCTGAAGCTTTCTTT. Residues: CASSDSMSGAEAFF.

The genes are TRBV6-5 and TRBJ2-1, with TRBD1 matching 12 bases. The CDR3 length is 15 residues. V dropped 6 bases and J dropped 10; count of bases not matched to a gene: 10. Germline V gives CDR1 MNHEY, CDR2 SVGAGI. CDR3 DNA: TGTGCCAGCAGGAAGGGACAGGGGGCCCTCCCCGAGCAGTTCTTC. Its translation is CASRKGQGALPEQFF.

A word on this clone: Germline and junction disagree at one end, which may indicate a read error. The chain's CDR3 is CASSVANTDTQYF. The CDR3 DNA sequence: TGTGCCAGCAGCGTAGCTAACACAGACACGCAGTATTTT. The V call is TRBV9, the J call TRBJ2-3; D is unresolved. This CDR3 has 13 amino acids. CDR1 is SGDLS and CDR2 is YYNGEE in the germline V gene.

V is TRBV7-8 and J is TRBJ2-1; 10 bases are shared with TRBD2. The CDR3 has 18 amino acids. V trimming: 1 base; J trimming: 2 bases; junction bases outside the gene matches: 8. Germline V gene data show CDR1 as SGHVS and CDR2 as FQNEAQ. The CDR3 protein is CASSLDGLAGATYNEQFF. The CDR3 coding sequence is TGTGCCAGCAGCTTAGATGGGCTAGCGGGGGCCACCTACAATGAGCAGTTCTTC.

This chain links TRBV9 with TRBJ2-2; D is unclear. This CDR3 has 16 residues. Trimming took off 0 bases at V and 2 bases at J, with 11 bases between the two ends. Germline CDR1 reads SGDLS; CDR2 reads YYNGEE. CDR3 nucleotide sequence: TGTGCCAGCAGCGTAGGGGCAGGCGATAACACCGGGGAGCTGTTTTTT. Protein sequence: CASSVGAGDNTGELFF. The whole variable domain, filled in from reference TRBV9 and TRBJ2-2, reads DSGVTQTPKHLITATGQRVTLRCSPRSGDLSVYWYQQSLDQGLQFLIQYYNGEERAKGNILERFSAQQFPDLHSELNLSSLELGDSALYFCASSVGAGDNTGELFFGEGSRLTVL.

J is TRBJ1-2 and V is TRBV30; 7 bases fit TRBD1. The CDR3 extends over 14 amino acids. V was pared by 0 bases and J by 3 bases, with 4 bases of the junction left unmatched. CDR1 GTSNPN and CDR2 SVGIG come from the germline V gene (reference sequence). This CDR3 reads CAWSVPQGDYGYTF. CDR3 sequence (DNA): TGTGCCTGGAGTGTACCCCAGGGGGACTATGGCTACACCTTC.